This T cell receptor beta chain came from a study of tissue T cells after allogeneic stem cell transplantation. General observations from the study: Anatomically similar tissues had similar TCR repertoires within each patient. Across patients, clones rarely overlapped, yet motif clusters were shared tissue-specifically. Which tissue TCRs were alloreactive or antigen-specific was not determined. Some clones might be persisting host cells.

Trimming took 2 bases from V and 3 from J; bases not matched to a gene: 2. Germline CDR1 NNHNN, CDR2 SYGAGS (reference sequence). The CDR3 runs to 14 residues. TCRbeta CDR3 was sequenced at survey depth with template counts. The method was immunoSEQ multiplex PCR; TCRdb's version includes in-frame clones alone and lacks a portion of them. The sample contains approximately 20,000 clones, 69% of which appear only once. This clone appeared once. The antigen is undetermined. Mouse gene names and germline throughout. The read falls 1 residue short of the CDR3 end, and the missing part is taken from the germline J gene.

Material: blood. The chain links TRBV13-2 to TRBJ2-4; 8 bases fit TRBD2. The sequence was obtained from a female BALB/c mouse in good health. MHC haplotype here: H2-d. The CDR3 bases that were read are TGTGCCAGCGGTGAGGCTGGGGGGCAAAACACCTTGTAC. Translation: CASGEAGGQNTLY. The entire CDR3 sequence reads CASGEAGGQNTLYF.